Presented here are 19 T cell receptor beta chains from one specimen sequenced in a study of breast tumors, draining lymph nodes, adjacent tissues. The lymph nodes were axillary draining lymph nodes from breast cancer patients. TCRdb ran MiXCR on the multiplex PCR reads and lists one entry per CDR3 protein. In the table there are fewer than 200,000 distinct CDR3 sequences, roughly a third of which are singletons. What was sequenced was axillary lymph node tissue. Source of these receptors: a female donor with breast cancer. Some clones in this sample may be carry-over from other donors' samples.

Worth noting for this clonotype: No DNA is shown, since the ends of the CDR3 on it are uncertain; the CDR3 is the one TCRdb lists. The rearrangement links TRBV12-3 or TRBV12-4 to TRBJ1-3. The CDR3 sequence runs 23 residues, both termini included. The CDR3 reads CASSPTGTSVSYEQYFGPGTIYF.

The chain is built from TRBV19 and TRBJ1-6; D remains ambiguous. The V end was cut by 11 bases, the J end by 7 bases, with 18 bases between. Germline CDR1 and CDR2: LNHDA and SQIVND (reference sequence). CDR3 length: 14 amino acids. CDR3 residues: CASHGGSRNSPLHF. Here the CDR3 DNA reads TGTGCCTCTCACGGCGGGAGCAGAAATTCACCCCTCCACTTT.

The rearrangement links TRBV6-4 to TRBJ2-1, with 7 nucleotides matching TRBD1. After removal of 9 bases from V and 8 bases from J, the junction contained 1 base not matched to a gene. CDR1 is MRHNA and CDR2 is SNTAGT in the germline V gene. This CDR3 contains 10 residues. The CDR3 DNA sequence: TGTGCCAGAAGGGGGCATGAGCAGTTCTTC. Translated: CARRGHEQFF.

This clonotype was detected only once. The conserved final phenylalanine or tryptophan is absent from the CDR3, which likely points to a read error. The chain is built from TRBV20-1 and TRBJ2-1, with 7 positions matching TRBD2. This CDR3 region has 15 residues. The germline V gene encodes CDR1 DFQATT and CDR2 SNEGSKA (reference sequence). The CDR3 DNA reads TGCAATGCTGCCTTCGGGAAGCGGGGCTACAATGAGCAGTTCCTC. It encodes CNAAFGKRGYNEQFL.

This clonotype has a count of ten or more. The CDR3 reads CASSLVHIGTDNEKLFF. The CDR3 DNA reads as TGTGCCAGCAGCTTAGTGCACATCGGGACAGACAATGAAAAACTGTTTTTT. The chain combines TRBV7-9 with TRBJ1-4; 7 nucleotides align to TRBD1. The CDR3 spans 17 residues. Germline V gene lookup returns CDR1 SEHNR and CDR2 FQNEAQ (reference sequence). V shed 1 base, J shed 5 bases, and the junction held 10 bases outside the gene matches. Filled out from reference TRBV7-9 and TRBJ1-4, the complete variable domain reads DTGVSQNPRHKITKRGQNVTFRCDPISEHNRLYWYRQTLGQGPEFLTYFQNEAQLEKSRLLSDRFSAERPKGSFSTLEIQRTEQGDSAMYLCASSLVHIGTDNEKLFFGSGTQLSVL.

This clonotype was seen only once. A clone one base away is much larger, so this may be a read error. This sequence joins TRBV30 and TRBJ2-7, with 8 bases matching TRBD2. Germline lookup yields CDR1 GTSNPN and CDR2 SVGIG (reference sequence). Losses at the gene ends were 5 bases for V and 3 bases for J; bases not matched to a gene: 9. The CDR3 is made up of 14 amino acids. CDR3: CAWATGGGVYEQYF. CDR3 DNA sequence: TGTGCCTGGGCCACCGGGGGGGGCGTCTACGAGCAGTACTTC.

This clonotype was recorded many times. The gene calls are TRBV6-1 and TRBJ1-3; D gene ambiguous. CDR1 MNHNS and CDR2 SASEGT come from the germline V gene. Trimming stripped 9 bases from V and 0 bases from J, with 9 bases between. The CDR3 is 13 amino acids. The chain's CDR3 is CASGTYSGNTIYF. The CDR3 DNA sequence: TGTGCCAGTGGAACGTACTCTGGAAACACCATATATTTT.

This clonotype was counted a few times. Given a much more abundant clone one base away, this may be a read error. The CDR3 loop is CSAARGGLQATQYF. The CDR3 DNA reads as TGCAGTGCTGCCCGCGGGGGGCTCCAAGCGACCCAGTACTTC. The chain combines TRBV20-1 with TRBJ2-5, with 8 bases matching TRBD2. The CDR3 consists of 14 residues. Germline loops: CDR1 DFQATT, CDR2 SNEGSKA (reference sequence).

This clonotype has ten or more counts. V and J are TRBV5-1 and TRBJ1-3, with TRBD1 matching 9 bases. The length of the CDR3 is 17 residues. Germline V gene data show CDR1 as SGHRS and CDR2 as YFSETQ. The V and J ends lost 4 bases and 2 bases, in that order; junction bases with no gene match: 10. The CDR3 region is CASSARTGERAGNTIYF. CDR3 nucleotides: TGCGCCAGCAGCGCACGGACAGGGGAGAGGGCTGGAAACACCATATATTTT.

In its sample, this clonotype was seen many times. The V call is TRBV11-2, the J call TRBJ1-5; D is ambiguous. Germline V gives CDR1 SGHAT, CDR2 FQNNGV. V was shortened by 0 bases and J by 4 bases, with 10 bases between the two germline ends. The CDR3 has 15 residues. The CDR3: CASSLDDTENQPQHF. The CDR3 bases are TGTGCCAGCAGCTTAGACGACACGGAAAATCAGCCCCAGCATTTT.

In the case of this clonotype: Being one base from a much bigger clone, this may be a read error. The chain recombines TRBV15 with TRBJ2-1, with D tentatively TRBD2 (6 bases). The CDR3 is 14 residues long. Germline values: CDR1 LNHNV, CDR2 YYDKDF (reference sequence). V shed 11 bases and J shed 9 bases, with 23 bases lying between them. CDR3 sequence (DNA): TGTGCCGGCAGCCAAAAGACTAGTTCGGGTGAGCAGTTCTTC. It encodes CAGSQKTSSGEQFF.

This clonotype has just a few counts. Possible read error: a much larger clone is one base away. The V call is TRBV7-6, the J call TRBJ2-5, with 8 bases fitting TRBD1. Germline lookup yields CDR1 SGHVS and CDR2 FNYEAQ. This CDR3 contains 15 residues. The CDR3 nucleotides read TGTGCCAACAGCTTATCCGGGACAGGAGGAGAGACCCAGTACTTC. It translates to CANSLSGTGGETQYF.

The rearrangement links TRBV12-3 or TRBV12-4 to TRBJ2-1, with 16 positions matching TRBD2. V trimming: 2 bases; J trimming: 0 bases; junction bases outside the gene matches: 4. The CDR3 totals 19 residues. The CDR3 reads CASSLKGLAGGSSYNEQFF. The CDR3 coding sequence is TGTGCCAGCAGTTTAAAGGGACTAGCGGGGGGGAGCTCCTACAATGAGCAGTTCTTC.

In regard to this clonotype: Germline is not matched at one junction end, which may reflect a read error. The chain joins TRBV7-7 to TRBJ2-5; D assignment may be TRBD1 or TRBD2 (6 bases each). Germline values: CDR1 SSHAT, CDR2 FNYEAQ (reference sequence). This CDR3 comprises 13 residues. The CDR3 here is CASSFRGGETQYF. CDR3 bases: TGTGCTAGCAGCTTCAGGGGAGGAGAGACCCAGTACTTC.

This clonotype was counted between two and nine times. The chain has TRBV30 and TRBJ1-1; no definite D call. The V gene's germline CDR1 is GTSNPN and CDR2 SVGIG (reference sequence). The CDR3 has 12 residues. The V end was cut by 2 bases, the J end by 0 bases, with 4 bases between. Written as DNA, the CDR3 is TGTGCCTGGAGTTTAATGAACACTGAAGCTTTCTTT. Its translation: CAWSLMNTEAFF.

A note on this clonotype: One end of the junction does not line up with germline, which may come from a read error. The V call is TRBV7-6, the J call TRBJ1-1; D perhaps matches TRBD1 (6 bases). Per germline, CDR1 SGHVS and CDR2 FNYEAQ. The CDR3 runs 16 residues. The CDR3 sequence: CASSHAKGTGNTEPFF. DNA for the CDR3: TGTGCCAGCAGTCACGCCAAGGGCACAGGGAACACTGAACCTTTCTTT.

The chain carries TRBV6-1 and TRBJ2-7, with D tentatively TRBD1 or TRBD2 (5 bases each). V dropped 7 bases and J dropped 3 bases, with 22 bases sitting between them. The germline V gene encodes CDR1 MNHNS and CDR2 SASEGT. CDR3 length equals 16 residues. The CDR3, as DNA: TGTGCCAGCAAAGGGCGAGGGGTTGCGGGTCTCTACGAGCAGTACTTC. Protein sequence: CASKGRGVAGLYEQYF.

This rearrangement joins TRBV7-8 to TRBJ2-5; the match to TRBD2 covers 13 bases. The CDR3 runs 16 residues. V lost 3 bases to trimming and J lost 4 bases; unmatched junction nucleotides: 5. Germline V gives CDR1 SGHVS, CDR2 FQNEAQ. The CDR3, as DNA: TGTGCCAGCAGCTTCCCACGGACTAGCGGGAGAGAGACCCAGTACTTC. Encoded protein: CASSFPRTSGRETQYF.

Turning to this clonotype: A much larger clone differs from this one at a single base, so this may be a read error. V usage is TRBV12-3 or TRBV12-4 and J usage is TRBJ2-1; TRBD1 is a possible D gene (5 bases). Trimming removed 6 bases from V and 6 bases from J, with 12 bases in between. This CDR3 comprises 13 residues. The CDR3 here is CASRKGPSNEQFF. DNA of the CDR3: TGTGCCAGCAGAAAGGGGCCATCCAATGAGCAGTTCTTC.